This entry concerns a single T cell receptor (beta chain). This sample was included in a study of blood T cell repertoires in COVID-19. Trimming removed 1 base from V and 10 bases from J; junction bases left unmatched: 17. Germline loops: CDR1 LGHDT, CDR2 YNNKEL (reference sequence). The CDR3 has 18 amino acids. The repertoire was sequenced with immunoSEQ multiplex PCR; TCRdb's copy has only in-frame clones and lacks some. In the table there are hundreds of thousands of clones, about 93% of which are singletons. This receptor was identified in a young woman who had recovered from COVID-19. Material for sequencing was PBMCs or T cells enriched from blood (not recorded which). V gene TRBV3-1 (or the pseudogene TRBV3-2) combines with J gene TRBJ2-3; TRBD2 matches 10 bases. The CDR3 protein is CASSQAVRGAGGRFPQYF. The CDR3 nucleotides are TGTGCCAGCAGCCAAGCCGTACGGGGAGCGGGAGGGCGGTTTCCGCAGTATTTT.